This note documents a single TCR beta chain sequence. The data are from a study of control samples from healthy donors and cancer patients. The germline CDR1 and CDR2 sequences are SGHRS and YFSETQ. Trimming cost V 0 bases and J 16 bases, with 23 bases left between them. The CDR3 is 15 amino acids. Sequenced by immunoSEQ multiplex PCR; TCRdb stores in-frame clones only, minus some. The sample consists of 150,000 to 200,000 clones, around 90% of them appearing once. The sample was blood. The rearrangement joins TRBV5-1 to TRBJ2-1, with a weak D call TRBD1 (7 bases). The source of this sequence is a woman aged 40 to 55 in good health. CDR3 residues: CASSLGPHPGGNPFF. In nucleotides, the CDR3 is TGCGCCAGCAGCTTGGGACCACACCCAGGGGGGAACCCATTCTTC. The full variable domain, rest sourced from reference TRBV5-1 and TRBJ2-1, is KAGVTQTPRYLIKTRGQQVTLSCSPISGHRSVSWYQQTPGQGLQFLFEYFSETQRNKGNFPGRFSGRQFSNSRSEMNVSTLELGDSALYLCASSLGPHPGGNPFFGPGTRLTVL.